A single sample gave rise to the 22 T cell receptor beta chains below, sequenced in a study of CD8+CD57+ T cells in acquired aplastic anemia. Genomic DNA templated the TCR beta VDJ and CDR3 profiling. TCRdb re-derived calls from the reads in MiXCR, one entry per CDR3 protein. This sample yields tens of thousands of distinct CDR3 sequences, of which around 50% are seen a single time; about 2.5% belongs to the top ten. The sequenced sample was sorted CD4+, CD8+, or CD8+CD57+ T cells (not recorded which) from PBMCs. All receptors derive from a human donor in good health, serving as a control.

By frequency in the sample, this clonotype is medium-sized. This chain uses TRBV7-8 with TRBJ2-7; 8 bases align to TRBD2. The CDR3 runs 16 residues. Germline CDR1 and CDR2: SGHVS and FQNEAQ. V shed 0 bases and J 0 bases; nucleotides not matched to a gene: 4. CDR3 DNA: TGTGCCAGCAGCTTAGCGACGCGGGGGGTCTCCTACGAGCAGTACTTC. Translating gives CASSLATRGVSYEQYF.

The chain recombines TRBV29-1 with TRBJ1-6; D call uncertain. The CDR3 spans 12 residues. The germline V gene has CDR1 SQVTM and CDR2 ANQGSEA. The V and J ends lost 8 bases and 10 bases respectively, with 15 bases between them. The CDR3 DNA sequence: TGCAGCCCCGACCCAGGCGGCTCACCCCTCCACTTT. Translation gives CSPDPGGSPLHF. The entire variable domain, with the rest obtained from reference TRBV29-1 and TRBJ1-6, is as follows: SAVISQKPSRDICQRGTSLTIQCQVDSQVTMMFWYRQQPGQSLTLIATANQGSEATYESGFVIDKFPISRPNLTFSTLTVSNMSPEDSSIYLCSPDPGGSPLHFGNGTRLTVT.

This clonotype came up once. The rearrangement links TRBV11-1 to TRBJ2-3, with D maybe TRBD2 (6 bases). The CDR3 is 16 amino acids. The V end was cut by 1 base, the J end by 2 bases, with 13 bases between. Germline V gives CDR1 SGHAT, CDR2 FQDESV (reference sequence). The CDR3 sequence: CASSLVVGTFTDTQYF. CDR3 bases: TGTGCCAGCAGCTTAGTTGTAGGGACTTTCACAGATACGCAGTATTTT. The variable domain in full, with the rest retrieved from reference TRBV11-1 and TRBJ2-3, is EAEVAQSPRYKITEKSQAVAFWCDPISGHATLYWYRQILGQGPELLVQFQDESVVDDSQLPKDRFSAERLKGVDSTLKIQPAELGDSAMYLCASSLVVGTFTDTQYFGPGTRLTVL.

This chain connects TRBV19 to TRBJ1-2; weak D call: TRBD1 (6 bases). CDR1 is LNHDA, CDR2 SQIVND, per germline (reference sequence). V was trimmed by 0 bases and J by 5 bases, leaving 16 bases between them. The length of the CDR3 is 16 residues. The CDR3 sequence is CASSIDRPDSRYGYTF. The CDR3 region has the DNA TGTGCCAGTAGTATAGACCGGCCGGACAGTCGGTATGGCTACACCTTC.

The table lists this clonotype with many counts. The J gene is TRBJ1-4, the V gene TRBV20-1, with D uncertain. The CDR3 totals 16 residues. The germline V and J ends were trimmed by 0 bases and 3 bases, with 14 bases remaining between them. CDR1 and CDR2 (germline): DFQATT, SNEGSKA (reference sequence). Written as DNA, the CDR3 is TGCAGTGCTAGAGAGGGAAGGACGGCGGCTAATGAAAAACTGTTTTTT. This translates into CSAREGRTAANEKLFF.

The V call is TRBV5-6, the J call TRBJ1-3; TRBD1 matches at 7 bases. This CDR3 contains 14 residues. The V and J ends lost 6 bases and 15 bases, in that order; junction bases with no gene match: 18. Per germline, CDR1 SGHDT and CDR2 YYEEEE. The CDR3 spells CASNEGGRGNITYF. The CDR3 DNA is TGTGCCAGCAACGAAGGGGGCCGTGGAAACATCACATATTTT.

This clonotype was seen at least ten times. This chain connects TRBV6-1 to TRBJ2-1, with 8 positions matching TRBD1. The germline gives CDR1 MNHNS, CDR2 SASEGT. The CDR3 has 16 residues. The V gene end was trimmed by 4 bases and the J gene end by 2 bases; junction bases not matched to a gene: 7. CDR3 protein: CASSAIGTGAYNEQFF. DNA of the CDR3: TGTGCCAGCAGTGCGATCGGGACAGGAGCCTACAATGAGCAGTTCTTC.

This clonotype has ten or more counts. V is TRBV28 and J is TRBJ2-5, with TRBD1 as a possible D gene (7 bases). The CDR3 consists of 15 residues. The germline gives CDR1 MDHEN, CDR2 SYDVKM. V dropped 6 bases and J dropped 4 bases, with 18 bases sitting between them. The CDR3, as DNA: TGTGCCAGCAGCCTGACAGGGTCGGAGGGAGAGACCCAGTACTTC. This sequence encodes CASSLTGSEGETQYF.

This clonotype was found many times. V usage is TRBV30 and J usage is TRBJ2-7; D not certain. Germline V CDR1 and CDR2: GTSNPN, SVGIG (reference sequence). Trimming removed 0 bases at V and 1 base at J, with 10 bases between. The CDR3 has 14 amino acids. The CDR3 DNA follows: TGTGCCTGGAGTGTACCCCCCCAGTCCTACGAGCAGTACTTC. Protein product: CAWSVPPQSYEQYF.

The chain uses TRBV2 and TRBJ1-2; TRBD1 matches at 7 bases. The V gene's germline CDR1 is SNHLY and CDR2 FYNNEI. With V trimmed by 8 bases and J by 2 bases, 5 bases remained unmatched. CDR3 length: 13 amino acids. The CDR3, as DNA: TGTGCCAGCGCTCGGGACAGAAACTATGGCTACACCTTC. As protein: CASARDRNYGYTF.

This clonotype was counted only a few times. The chain joins TRBV19 to TRBJ1-1; maybe TRBD1 (6 bases). Germline V lookup: CDR1 LNHDA, CDR2 SQIVND (reference sequence). The CDR3 has 11 amino acids. Trimming pared 5 bases from V and 6 bases from J, leaving 7 bases between. This chain's CDR3 is CASSEGAEAFF. CDR3 bases: TGTGCCAGTAGTGAGGGGGCTGAAGCTTTCTTT.

This clonotype was found a few times. The chain couples TRBV15 to TRBJ1-6; 7 bases match TRBD1. Per the germline V gene, CDR1 is LNHNV and CDR2 is YYDKDF (reference sequence). V lost 4 bases and J lost 5; bases outside the gene matches: 5. The CDR3 extends over 15 amino acids. As DNA, the CDR3 is TGTGCCACCAGCATTAGTACAGGGGATAATTCACCCCTCCACTTT. Amino acids: CATSISTGDNSPLHF.

In its sample, this clonotype was seen a few times. The chain couples TRBV12-3 or TRBV12-4 to TRBJ1-3; TRBD1 is a possible D gene (5 bases). V lost 2 bases and J 0 bases, leaving 14 bases between the germline ends. The CDR3 is 17 amino acids. The CDR3 coding sequence is TGTGCCAGCAGTTTACAATCGGGACGGATCTCTGGAAACACCATATATTTT. Amino acids: CASSLQSGRISGNTIYF.

Notes on this clonotype: Compared with germline, one end of the junction differs, possibly owing to a read error. The chain carries TRBV6-5 and TRBJ2-7, with 10 bases aligning to TRBD1. Germline assignment: CDR1 MNHEY and CDR2 SVGAGI. CDR3 length: 15 amino acids. CDR3: CANSYSTGGRYEQYF. For the CDR3, the DNA is TGTGCCAACAGTTACTCGACAGGGGGCCGGTACGAGCAGTACTTC.

V usage is TRBV20-1 and J usage is TRBJ1-6; perhaps TRBD1 as D (6 bases). Looked up from germline, CDR1 is DFQATT and CDR2 is SNEGSKA (reference sequence). The V gene lost 2 bases and the J gene lost 7 bases, with 15 bases spanning the gap. The CDR3 covers 15 residues. This chain's CDR3 is CSARPQGPINSPLHF. DNA for the CDR3: TGCAGTGCTAGACCGCAGGGGCCGATAAATTCACCCCTCCACTTT.

J is TRBJ2-7 and V is TRBV11-2; 7 nucleotides line up with TRBD1. V lost 0 bases to trimming and J lost 2 bases; unmatched junction nucleotides: 7. Per germline, CDR1 SGHAT and CDR2 FQNNGV. CDR3 length equals 16 residues. The CDR3 here is CASSLDPGTEAYEQYF. CDR3 bases: TGTGCCAGCAGCTTAGATCCCGGGACAGAAGCCTACGAGCAGTACTTC.

This clonotype counts as medium-sized. The J gene is TRBJ2-2, the V gene TRBV29-1; D uncertain. V lost 6 bases and J 4 bases, leaving 12 bases between the germline ends. CDR1 is SQVTM and CDR2 is ANQGSEA in the germline V gene. CDR3 length: 13 amino acids. The CDR3 DNA sequence: TGCAGCGTGAGACCCACCGCCACCGGGGAGCTGTTTTTT. This codes for CSVRPTATGELFF.

This clonotype has only one observation. The V call is TRBV19, the J call TRBJ1-1; 11 bases are shared with TRBD1. The CDR3 consists of 14 residues. Germline V gene data show CDR1 as LNHDA and CDR2 as SQIVND (reference sequence). Trimming at V came to 5 bases and at J to 3 bases, leaving 2 bases not matched to a gene. DNA for the CDR3: TGTGCCAGTAGTTGGGGACAGGGGGACACTGAAGCTTTCTTT. Protein: CASSWGQGDTEAFF.

The chain is built from TRBV25-1 and TRBJ2-3, with D perhaps being TRBD1 or TRBD2 (5 bases each). V lost 10 bases and J 15 bases, leaving 17 bases between the germline ends. Germline assignment: CDR1 MGHDK and CDR2 SYGVNS. The CDR3 is 10 amino acids. CDR3 DNA sequence: TGTGCCATAGTCGGTAAACGGGGCTATTTT. Its translation is CAIVGKRGYF.

The CDR3 loop is CASSLDTSGGYEQYF. The CDR3 bases are TGCGCCAGCAGCTTGGACACTAGCGGGGGTTACGAGCAGTACTTC. The genes are TRBV5-1 and TRBJ2-7; TRBD2 aligns across 11 bases. In germline, CDR1 is SGHRS, CDR2 YFSETQ. The CDR3 sequence is 15 residues long. Trimming took 0 bases from V and 4 from J; bases not matched to a gene: 3.

This clonotype was seen many times. Just one base apart from a much larger clone, this may be a read error. The chain links TRBV2 to TRBJ1-2; possibly TRBD1 for D (5 bases). CDR3 length equals 12 residues. The germline V gene has CDR1 SNHLY and CDR2 FYNNEI. The ends were cut back, 8 bases at V and 2 bases at J, with 9 bases in the middle. The CDR3 DNA sequence: TGTGCCAGCTGGGACGGAAACTATGGCTACACCTTC. Translated, it gives CASWDGNYGYTF.

V is TRBV20-1 and J is TRBJ1-5; D uncertain. The germline V gene has CDR1 DFQATT and CDR2 SNEGSKA (reference sequence). The length of the CDR3 is 10 residues. Between the trimmed V and J ends, which lost 6 bases and 10 bases, there was a span of 10 bases. CDR3 sequence reads: CSAPVGPQHF. The CDR3 bases are TGCAGTGCCCCTGTGGGACCCCAGCATTTT.